Given below is one T cell receptor beta chain in context. This entry comes from a study of blood T cell repertoires in COVID-19. As for the study in general: The origin of the acute and convalescent COVID-19 samples was the United States, Italy and Spain. Sources were T cells, B-cell-depleted T cells, or PBMCs; the material itself was cDNA or gDNA.

Per the study methods: Amplification of reference gene primers was used by the study to estimate nucleated cell counts. Repertoires were generated with immunoSEQ multiplex PCR, while TCRdb's copy carries only in-frame clones and drops some. The V and J calls and clone size were taken over from that table, and D and trimming were inferred from the DNA. The repertoire includes under 250,000 clones, 84% of them detected once, and 1.5% to 1.7% sits in the top ten. This TCR derives from a middle-aged woman who had recovered from COVID-19. Sequenced input: peripheral blood.

CDR3 coding DNA: TGTGCCATCAGTAGAGCTGAGGTCTATGGCTACACCTTC. Encoded protein: CAISRAEVYGYTF. The chain uses TRBV10-3 and TRBJ1-2, with D hard to call. Per the germline V gene, CDR1 is ENHRY and CDR2 is SYGVKD. Between the trimmed V and J ends, which lost 5 bases and 4 bases, there was a span of 11 bases. The CDR3 consists of 13 residues.